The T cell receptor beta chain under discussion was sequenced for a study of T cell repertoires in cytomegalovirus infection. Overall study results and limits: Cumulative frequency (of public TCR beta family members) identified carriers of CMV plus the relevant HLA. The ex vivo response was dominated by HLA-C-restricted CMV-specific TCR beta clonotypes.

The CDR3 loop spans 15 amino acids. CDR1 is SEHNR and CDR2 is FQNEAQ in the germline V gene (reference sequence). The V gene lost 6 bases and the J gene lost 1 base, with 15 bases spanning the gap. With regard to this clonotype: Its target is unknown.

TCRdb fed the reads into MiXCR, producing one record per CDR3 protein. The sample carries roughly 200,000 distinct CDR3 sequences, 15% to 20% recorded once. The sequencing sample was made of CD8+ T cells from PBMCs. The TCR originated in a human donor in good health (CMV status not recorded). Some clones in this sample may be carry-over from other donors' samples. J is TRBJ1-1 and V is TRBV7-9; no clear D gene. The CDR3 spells CASRTKGLRNTEAFF. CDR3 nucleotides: TGTGCCAGCAGGACAAAGGGTTTACGGAACACTGAAGCTTTCTTT.